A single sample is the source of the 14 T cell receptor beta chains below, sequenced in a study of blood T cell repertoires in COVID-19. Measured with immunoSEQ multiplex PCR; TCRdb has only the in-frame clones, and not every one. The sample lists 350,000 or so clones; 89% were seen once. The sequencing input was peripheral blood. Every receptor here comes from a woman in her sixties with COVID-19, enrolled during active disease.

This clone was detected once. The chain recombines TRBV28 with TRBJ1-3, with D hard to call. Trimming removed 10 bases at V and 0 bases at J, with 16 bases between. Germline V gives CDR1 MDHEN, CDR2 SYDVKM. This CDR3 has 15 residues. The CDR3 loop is CATGGAGLSGNTIYF. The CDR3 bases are TGTGCCACTGGAGGTGCAGGCCTCTCTGGAAACACCATATATTTT. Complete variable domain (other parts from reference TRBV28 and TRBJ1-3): DVKVTQSSRYLVKRTGEKVFLECVQDMDHENMFWYRQDPGLGLRLIYFSYDVKMKEKGDIPEGYSVSREKKERFSLILESASTNQTSMYLCATGGAGLSGNTIYFGEGSWLTVV.

The CDR3 nucleotides are TGTGCCAGCAGCGTGGTTGGGGGGAATGATGAAGCTTTCTTT. This codes for CASSVVGGNDEAFF. The chain combines TRBV9 with TRBJ1-1; tentative D call: TRBD1 (5 bases). The length of the CDR3 is 14 residues. Trimming removed 2 bases at V and 7 bases at J, with 15 bases between. CDR1 is SGDLS and CDR2 is YYNGEE in the germline V gene.

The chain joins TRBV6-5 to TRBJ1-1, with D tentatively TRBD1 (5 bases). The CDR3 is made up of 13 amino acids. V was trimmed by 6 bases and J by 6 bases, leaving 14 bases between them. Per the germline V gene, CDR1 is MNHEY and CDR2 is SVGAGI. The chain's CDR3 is CASRLGTRAEAFF. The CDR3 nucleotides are TGTGCCAGCAGGTTGGGGACTAGGGCTGAAGCTTTCTTT.

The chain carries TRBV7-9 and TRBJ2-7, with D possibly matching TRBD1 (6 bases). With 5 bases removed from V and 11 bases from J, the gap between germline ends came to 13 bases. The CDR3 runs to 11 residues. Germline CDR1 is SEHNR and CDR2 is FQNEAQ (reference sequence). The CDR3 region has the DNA TGTGCCAGCAGCACTCAGGGGCGGGAGTACTTC. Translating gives CASSTQGREYF.

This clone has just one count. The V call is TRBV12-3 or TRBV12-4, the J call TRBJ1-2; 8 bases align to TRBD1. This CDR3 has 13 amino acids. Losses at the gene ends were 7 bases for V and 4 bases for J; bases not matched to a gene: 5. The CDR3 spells CASTQGAVYGYTF. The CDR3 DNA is TGTGCCAGCACCCAGGGGGCGGTCTATGGCTACACCTTC.

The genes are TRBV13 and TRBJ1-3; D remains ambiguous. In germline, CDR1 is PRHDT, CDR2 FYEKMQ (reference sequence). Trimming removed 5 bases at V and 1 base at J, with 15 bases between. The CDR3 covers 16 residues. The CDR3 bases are TGTGCCAGCAGCCCCAGTAGGGTAGCGTCTGGAAACACCATATATTTT. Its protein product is CASSPSRVASGNTIYF.

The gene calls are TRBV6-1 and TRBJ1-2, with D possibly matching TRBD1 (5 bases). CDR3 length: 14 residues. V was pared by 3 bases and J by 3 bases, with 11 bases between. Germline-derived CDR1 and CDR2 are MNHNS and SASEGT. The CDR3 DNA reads TGTGCCAGCAGTGACCTGACAGCTTACTATGGCTACACCTTC. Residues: CASSDLTAYYGYTF.

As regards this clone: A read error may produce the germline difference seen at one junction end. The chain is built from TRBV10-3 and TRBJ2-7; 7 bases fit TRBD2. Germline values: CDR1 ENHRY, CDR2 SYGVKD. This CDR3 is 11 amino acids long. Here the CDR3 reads CAISGEGTALF. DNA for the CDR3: TGTGCCATCAGTGGGGAGGGGACGGCACTCTTC.

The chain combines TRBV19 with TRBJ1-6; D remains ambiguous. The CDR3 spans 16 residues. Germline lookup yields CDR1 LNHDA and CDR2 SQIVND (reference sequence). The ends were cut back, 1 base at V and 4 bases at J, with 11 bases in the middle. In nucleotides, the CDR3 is TGTGCCAGTAGTATAGGGGCAGTGAATTATAATTCACCCCTCCACTTT. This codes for CASSIGAVNYNSPLHF.

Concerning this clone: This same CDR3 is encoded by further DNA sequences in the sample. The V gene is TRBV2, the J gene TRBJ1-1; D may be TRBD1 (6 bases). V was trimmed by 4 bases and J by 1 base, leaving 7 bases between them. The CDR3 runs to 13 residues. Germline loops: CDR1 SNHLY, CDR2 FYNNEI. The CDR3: CASSGQANTEAFF. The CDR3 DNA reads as TGTGCCAGCAGTGGACAGGCGAACACTGAAGCTTTCTTT.

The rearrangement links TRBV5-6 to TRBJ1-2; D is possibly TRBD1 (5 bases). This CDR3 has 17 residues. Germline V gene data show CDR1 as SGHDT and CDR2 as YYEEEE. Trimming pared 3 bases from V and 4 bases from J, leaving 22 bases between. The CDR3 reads CASSSKRDSPGGYGYTF. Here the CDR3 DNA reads TGTGCCAGCAGCTCAAAGCGAGACAGCCCTGGTGGCTATGGCTACACCTTC.

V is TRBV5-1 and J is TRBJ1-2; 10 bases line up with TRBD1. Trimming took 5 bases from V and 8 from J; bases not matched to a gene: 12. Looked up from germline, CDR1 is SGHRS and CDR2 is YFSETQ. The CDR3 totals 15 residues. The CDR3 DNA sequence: TGCGCCAGCAGATTGATGACAGGGGGCGATGAGGGCTACACCTTC. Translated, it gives CASRLMTGGDEGYTF.

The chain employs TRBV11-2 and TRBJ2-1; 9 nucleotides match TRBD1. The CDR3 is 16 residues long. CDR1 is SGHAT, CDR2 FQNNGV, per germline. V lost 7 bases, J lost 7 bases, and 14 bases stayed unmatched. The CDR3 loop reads CASTPQGQGLVNEQFF. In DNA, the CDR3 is TGTGCCAGCACTCCCCAGGGACAGGGATTAGTGAATGAGCAGTTCTTC. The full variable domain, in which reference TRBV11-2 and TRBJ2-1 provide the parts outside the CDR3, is EAGVAQSPRYKIIEKRQSVAFWCNPISGHATLYWYQQILGQGPKLLIQFQNNGVVDDSQLPKDRFSAERLKGVDSTLKIQPAKLEDSAVYLCASTPQGQGLVNEQFFGPGTRLTVL.

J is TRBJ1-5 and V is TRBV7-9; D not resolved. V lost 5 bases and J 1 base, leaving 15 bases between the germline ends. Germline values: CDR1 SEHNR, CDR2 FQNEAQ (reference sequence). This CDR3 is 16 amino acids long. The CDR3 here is CASSPSRGKSNQPQHF. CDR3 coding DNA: TGTGCCAGCAGCCCTTCTAGAGGAAAGAGCAATCAGCCCCAGCATTTT.